The 5 T cell receptor beta chains below all came from one sample that was sequenced in a study of blood T cells in healthy people across ages. Combining a sample-barcoded 5' primer with a J-beta primer mix, a second PCR ran for about 6 to 11 cycles. From the 5' RACE reads, TCRdb called clonotypes with MiXCR, one entry per CDR3 protein. This table holds 580,000 or so distinct CDR3 sequences, more than 45% found once. Material for sequencing was blood. These receptors all come from an elderly man in good health.

This clonotype was recorded a few times. This chain links TRBV3-1 with TRBJ2-7; TRBD1 agrees at 8 bases. The CDR3 covers 14 residues. V trimming: 6 bases; J trimming: 5 bases; junction bases outside the gene matches: 9. Germline-derived CDR1 and CDR2 are LGHDT and YNNKEL (reference sequence). The DNA for the CDR3 is TGTGCCAGCAGTCGACAGGGGCATGAAGACGAGCAGTACTTC. It is translated as CASSRQGHEDEQYF.

This clonotype came up a few times. This rearrangement joins TRBV7-2 to TRBJ2-5; D is perhaps TRBD1 or TRBD2 (5 bases each). Germline V gives CDR1 SGHTA, CDR2 FQGNSA. V gave up 6 bases and J gave up 4 bases, with 15 bases separating them. The CDR3 has 14 amino acids. The CDR3 region has the DNA TGTGCCAGCAGTTTCTCATCCGGGGCAGAGACCCAGTACTTC. The encoded protein is CASSFSSGAETQYF.

This sequence joins TRBV24-1 and TRBJ1-2; D perhaps matches TRBD1 (6 bases). This CDR3 has 14 amino acids. V lost 9 bases, J lost 2 bases, and 15 bases lay in between. Germline CDR1 KGHDR, CDR2 SFDVKD. CDR3 nucleotides: TGTGCCACCGGGGGCGCGCCGAGAAACTATGGCTACACCTTC. This translates into CATGGAPRNYGYTF.

This clonotype was detected a few times. The genes are TRBV12-3 or TRBV12-4 and TRBJ2-3; no clear D. V lost 5 bases to trimming and J lost 2 bases, with 14 bases between them. The CDR3 is made up of 15 amino acids. CDR3 region: CASSPLGRSTDTQYF. DNA for the CDR3: TGTGCCAGCAGTCCCCTCGGCAGATCCACAGATACGCAGTATTTT.

This clonotype was picked up many times. V usage is TRBV7-3 and J usage is TRBJ1-2, with D hard to call. Trimming shortened V by 5 bases and J by 0 bases, and 13 bases separated the two germline ends. Germline loops: CDR1 SGHTA, CDR2 FQGTGA. The CDR3 length is 15 residues. CDR3 sequence (DNA): TGTGCCAGCAGCGAGGGCCCTCTGGCTAACTATGGCTACACCTTC. Its translation: CASSEGPLANYGYTF.